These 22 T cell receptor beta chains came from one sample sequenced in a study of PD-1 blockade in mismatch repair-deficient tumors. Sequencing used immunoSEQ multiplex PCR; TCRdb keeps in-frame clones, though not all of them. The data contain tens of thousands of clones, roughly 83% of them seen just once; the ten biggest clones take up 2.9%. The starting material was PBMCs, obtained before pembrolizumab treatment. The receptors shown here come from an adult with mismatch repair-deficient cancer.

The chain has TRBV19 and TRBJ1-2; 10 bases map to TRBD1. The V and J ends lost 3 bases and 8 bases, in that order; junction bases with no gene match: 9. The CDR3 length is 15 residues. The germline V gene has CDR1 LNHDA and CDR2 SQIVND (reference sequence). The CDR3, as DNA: TGTGCCAGTAGTATCTCGGGACAGGGGAATTACGGCTACACCTTC. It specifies CASSISGQGNYGYTF.

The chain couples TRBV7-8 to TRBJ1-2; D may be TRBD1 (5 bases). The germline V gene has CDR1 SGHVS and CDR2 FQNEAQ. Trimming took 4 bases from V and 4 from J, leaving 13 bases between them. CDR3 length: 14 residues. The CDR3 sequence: CASSSDINPYGYTF. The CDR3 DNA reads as TGTGCCAGCAGCTCGGACATAAATCCCTATGGCTACACCTTC. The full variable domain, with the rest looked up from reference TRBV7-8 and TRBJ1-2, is GAGVSQSPRYKVAKRGQDVALRCDPISGHVSLFWYQQALGQGPEFLTYFQNEAQLDKSGLPSDRFFAERPEGSVSTLKIQRTQQEDSAVYLCASSSDINPYGYTFGSGTRLTVV.

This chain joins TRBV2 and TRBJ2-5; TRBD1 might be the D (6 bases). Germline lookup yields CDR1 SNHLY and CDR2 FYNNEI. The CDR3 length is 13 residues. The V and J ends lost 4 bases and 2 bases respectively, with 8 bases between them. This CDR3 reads CASSGGRQETQYF. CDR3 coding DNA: TGTGCCAGCAGTGGGGGGCGACAAGAGACCCAGTACTTC.

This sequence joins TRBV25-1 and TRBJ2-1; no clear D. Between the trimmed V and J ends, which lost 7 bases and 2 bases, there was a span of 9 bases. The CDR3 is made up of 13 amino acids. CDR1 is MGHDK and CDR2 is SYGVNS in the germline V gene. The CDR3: CASTATTYNEQFF. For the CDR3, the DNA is TGTGCCAGCACGGCGACAACCTACAATGAGCAGTTCTTC.

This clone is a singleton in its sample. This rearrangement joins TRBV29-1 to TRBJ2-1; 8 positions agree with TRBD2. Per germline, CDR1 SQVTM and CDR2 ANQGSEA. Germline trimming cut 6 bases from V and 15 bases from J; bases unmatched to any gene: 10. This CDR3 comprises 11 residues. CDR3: CSVLRSGSPFF. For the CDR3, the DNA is TGCAGCGTCCTTAGGAGCGGGAGTCCGTTCTTC.

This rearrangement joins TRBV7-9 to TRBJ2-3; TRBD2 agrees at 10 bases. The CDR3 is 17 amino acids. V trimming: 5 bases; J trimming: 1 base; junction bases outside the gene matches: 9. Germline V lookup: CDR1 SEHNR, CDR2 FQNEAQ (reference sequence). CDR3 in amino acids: CASSGSSGRAGTDTQYF. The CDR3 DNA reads TGTGCCAGCAGCGGGTCGAGCGGGAGGGCTGGCACAGATACGCAGTATTTT.

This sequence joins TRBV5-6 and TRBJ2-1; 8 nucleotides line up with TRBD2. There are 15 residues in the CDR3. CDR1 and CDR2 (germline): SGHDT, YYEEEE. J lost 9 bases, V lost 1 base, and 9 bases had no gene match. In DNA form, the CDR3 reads TGTGCCAGCAGCTTGAGCGGGAGTGGGGGCGTTGAGCAGTTCTTC. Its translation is CASSLSGSGGVEQFF.

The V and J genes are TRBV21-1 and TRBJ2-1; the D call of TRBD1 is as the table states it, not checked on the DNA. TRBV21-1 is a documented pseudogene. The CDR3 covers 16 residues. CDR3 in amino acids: CASSKAGRGSYNEQFF. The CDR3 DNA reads TGTGCCAGCAGCAAAGCGGGCAGGGGGAGCTACAATGAGCAGTTCTTC.

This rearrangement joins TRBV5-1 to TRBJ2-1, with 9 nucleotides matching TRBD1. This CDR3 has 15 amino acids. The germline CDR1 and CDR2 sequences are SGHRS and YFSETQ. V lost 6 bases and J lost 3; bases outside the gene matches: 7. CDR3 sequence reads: CASTLQGAVYNEQFF. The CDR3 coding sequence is TGCGCCAGCACCCTACAGGGGGCGGTCTACAATGAGCAGTTCTTC.

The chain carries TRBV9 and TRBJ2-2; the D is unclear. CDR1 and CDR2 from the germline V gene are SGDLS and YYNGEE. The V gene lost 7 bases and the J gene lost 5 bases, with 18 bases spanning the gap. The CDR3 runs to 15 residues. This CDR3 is CASGSMEYRTGELFF. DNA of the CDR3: TGTGCCAGCGGAAGTATGGAGTATCGAACCGGGGAGCTGTTTTTT.

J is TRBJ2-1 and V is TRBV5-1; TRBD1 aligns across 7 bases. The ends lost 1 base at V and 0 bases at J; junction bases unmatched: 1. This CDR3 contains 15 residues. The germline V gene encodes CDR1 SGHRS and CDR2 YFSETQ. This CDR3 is CASSLTGDSYNEQFF. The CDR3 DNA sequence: TGCGCCAGCAGCTTGACAGGGGACTCCTACAATGAGCAGTTCTTC.

The CDR3 DNA follows: TGTGCCAGCAGTTTATTTGCAATAGATCGGGACAGTCAGGGCAATCAGCCCCAGCATTTT. This codes for CASSLFAIDRDSQGNQPQHF. The V gene is TRBV27, the J gene TRBJ1-5; 7 bases are a match to TRBD1. V was clipped by 1 base and J by 2 bases; unmatched bases: 17. This CDR3 is built from 20 residues. Germline V lookup: CDR1 MNHEY, CDR2 SMNVEV (reference sequence).

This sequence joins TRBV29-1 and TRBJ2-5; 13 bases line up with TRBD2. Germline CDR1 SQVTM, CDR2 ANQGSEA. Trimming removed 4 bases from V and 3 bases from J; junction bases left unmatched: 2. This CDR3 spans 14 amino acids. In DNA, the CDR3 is TGCAGCGTTGGGACTAGCGGGGGAGAAGAGACCCAGTACTTC. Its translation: CSVGTSGGEETQYF.

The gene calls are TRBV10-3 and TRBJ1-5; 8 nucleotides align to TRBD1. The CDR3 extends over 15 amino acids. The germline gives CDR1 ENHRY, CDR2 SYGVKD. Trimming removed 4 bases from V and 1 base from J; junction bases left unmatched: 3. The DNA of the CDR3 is TGTGCCATCAGTGCGACAGGGGCCAGCAATCAGCCCCAGCATTTT. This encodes CAISATGASNQPQHF.

Here the CDR3 DNA reads TGCGCCAGCAGTGCCGCAAGGGGGGGAGGTGAGGATACGCAGTATTTT. Translated: CASSAARGGGEDTQYF. The chain recombines TRBV10-1 with TRBJ2-3, with D possibly TRBD2 on 7 matching bases. Trimming cost V 4 bases and J 6 bases, with 20 bases left between them. The CDR3 loop spans 16 amino acids. The germline CDR1 and CDR2 sequences are WNHNN and SYGVQD (reference sequence).

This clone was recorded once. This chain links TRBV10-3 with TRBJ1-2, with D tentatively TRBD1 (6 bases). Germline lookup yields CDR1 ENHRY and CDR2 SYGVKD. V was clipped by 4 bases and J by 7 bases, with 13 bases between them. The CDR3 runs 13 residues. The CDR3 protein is CAISGRVQGGYTF. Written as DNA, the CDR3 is TGTGCCATCAGTGGAAGGGTACAGGGTGGCTACACCTTC.

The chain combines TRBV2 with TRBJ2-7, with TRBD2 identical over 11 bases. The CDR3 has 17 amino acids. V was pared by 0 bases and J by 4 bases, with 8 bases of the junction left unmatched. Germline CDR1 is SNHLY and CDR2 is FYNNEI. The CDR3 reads CASSEALLSGRVYEQYF. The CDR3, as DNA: TGTGCCAGCAGTGAAGCCCTCCTTAGCGGGAGGGTATACGAGCAGTACTTC.

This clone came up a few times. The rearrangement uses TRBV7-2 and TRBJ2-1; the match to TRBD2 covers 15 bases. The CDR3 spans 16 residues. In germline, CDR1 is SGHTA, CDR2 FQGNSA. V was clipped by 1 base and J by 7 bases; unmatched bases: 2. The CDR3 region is CASSLGGTSGRNEQFF. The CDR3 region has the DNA TGTGCCAGCAGCTTAGGGGGGACTAGCGGGAGGAATGAGCAGTTCTTC.

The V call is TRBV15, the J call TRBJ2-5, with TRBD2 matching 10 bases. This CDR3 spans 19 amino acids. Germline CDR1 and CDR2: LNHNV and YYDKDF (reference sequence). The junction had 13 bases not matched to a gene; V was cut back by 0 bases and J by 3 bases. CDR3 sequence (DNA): TGTGCCACCAGCAGAGATAATATTTATGGACTAGCGGTAAAAGAGACCCAGTACTTC. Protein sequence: CATSRDNIYGLAVKETQYF.

This chain's CDR3 is CASSDPGLRNEQFF. CDR3 DNA sequence: TGTGCCAGCAGTGACCCCGGACTTCGCAATGAGCAGTTCTTC. The chain is built from TRBV6-4 and TRBJ2-1; D might be TRBD2 (5 bases). Trimming removed 2 bases at V and 6 bases at J, with 11 bases between. Germline V gene data show CDR1 as MRHNA and CDR2 as SNTAGT. CDR3 length: 14 amino acids.

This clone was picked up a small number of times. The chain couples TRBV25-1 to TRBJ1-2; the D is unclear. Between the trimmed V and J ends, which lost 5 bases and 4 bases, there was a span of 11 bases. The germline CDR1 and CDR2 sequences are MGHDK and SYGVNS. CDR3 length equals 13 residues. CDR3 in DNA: TGTGCCAGCAGTCTAGGACTTTCCTATGGCTACACCTTC. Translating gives CASSLGLSYGYTF.

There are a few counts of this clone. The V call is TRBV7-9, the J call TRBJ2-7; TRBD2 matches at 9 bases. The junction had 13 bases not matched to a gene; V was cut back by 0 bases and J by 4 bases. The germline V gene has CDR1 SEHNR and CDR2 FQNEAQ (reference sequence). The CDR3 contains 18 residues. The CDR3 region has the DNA TGTGCCAGCAGCTTAGCGCTGACACTAGCGGGCGCGGAATACGAGCAGTACTTC. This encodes CASSLALTLAGAEYEQYF.